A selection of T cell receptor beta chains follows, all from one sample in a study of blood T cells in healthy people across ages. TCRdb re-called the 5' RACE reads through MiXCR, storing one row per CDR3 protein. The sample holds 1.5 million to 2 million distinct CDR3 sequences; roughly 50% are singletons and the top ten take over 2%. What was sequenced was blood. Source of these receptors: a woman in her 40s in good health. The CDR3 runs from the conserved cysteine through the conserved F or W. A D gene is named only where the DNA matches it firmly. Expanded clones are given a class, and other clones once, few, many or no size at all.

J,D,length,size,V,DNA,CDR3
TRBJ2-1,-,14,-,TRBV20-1,TGCAGTGCTAGAACGGCCAGCTCCTACAATGAGCAGTTCTTC,CSARTASSYNEQFF
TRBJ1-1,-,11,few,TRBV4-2,TGTGCCAGCAGCCAGGGGCCGCGAGCTTTCTTT,CASSQGPRAFF
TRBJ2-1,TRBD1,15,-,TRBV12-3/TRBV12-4,TGTGCCAGCAGTTTGGGGGACAGGGGACCCAATGAGCAGTTCTTC,CASSLGDRGPNEQFF
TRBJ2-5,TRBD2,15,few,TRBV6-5,TGTGCCAGCAGACCTTCCGGGACTAGGGGAAAGACCCAGTACTTC,CASRPSGTRGKTQYF
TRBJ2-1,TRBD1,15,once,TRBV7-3,TGTGCCAGCAGCGACGACAGGGGTTCTTTCAATGAGCAGTTCTTC,CASSDDRGSFNEQFF
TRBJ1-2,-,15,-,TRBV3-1,TGTGCCAGCGGCCAAGATCCCCAGGCGAACTATGGCTACACCTTC,CASGQDPQANYGYTF
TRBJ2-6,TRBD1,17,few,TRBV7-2,TGTGCCAGCAGCTACCGGACAGGGAGGTCTGGGGCCAACGTCCTGACTTTC,CASSYRTGRSGANVLTF
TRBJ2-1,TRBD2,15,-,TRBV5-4,TGTGCCAGCAGCCCAGGACTAGACCTTTACAATGAGCAGTTCTTC,CASSPGLDLYNEQFF
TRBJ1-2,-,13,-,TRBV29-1,TGCAGCGTTGAAAAGGGAAGTAACTATGGCTACACCTTC,CSVEKGSNYGYTF
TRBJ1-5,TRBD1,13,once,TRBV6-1,TGTGCCAGCAGGGATGACAGGGTTCAGCCCCAGCATTTT,CASRDDRVQPQHF
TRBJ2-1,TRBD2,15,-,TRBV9,TGTGCTAGCACCATTAGCGGGGGGGGTTACAATGAGCAGTTCTTC,CASTISGGGYNEQFF
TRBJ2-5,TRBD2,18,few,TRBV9,TGTGCCAGCAGCGTAGGTCGTTTGGTAGCGGGGGGGGAGGAGACCCAGTACTTC,CASSVGRLVAGGEETQYF
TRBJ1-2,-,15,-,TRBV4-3,TGCGCCAGCAGCCAAGAGACGAGGGCAGTCTATGGCTACACCTTC,CASSQETRAVYGYTF
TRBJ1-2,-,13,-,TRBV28,TGTGCCACCCCACGGGATTCCTCCTATGGCTACACCTTC,CATPRDSSYGYTF
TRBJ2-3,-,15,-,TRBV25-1,TGTGCCAGCAGTCCTTGGCAGGGAGGTGAAGATACGCAGTATTTT,CASSPWQGGEDTQYF
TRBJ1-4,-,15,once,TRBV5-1,TGCGCCAGCAGCTTGGATCCAGGGCTTAATGAAAAACTGTTTTTT,CASSLDPGLNEKLFF
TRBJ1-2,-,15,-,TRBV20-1,TGCAGTGCTGGGAGGAGACAACCGACTAACTATGGCTACACCTTC,CSAGRRQPTNYGYTF
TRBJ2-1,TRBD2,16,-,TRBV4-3,TGCGCCAGCAGCCAGTGGGAGGGCGTTGCCTCCAATGAGCAGTTCTTC,CASSQWEGVASNEQFF
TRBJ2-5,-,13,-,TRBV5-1,TGCGCCAGCAGCTTGATGGTCCCGGAGACCCAGTACTTC,CASSLMVPETQYF
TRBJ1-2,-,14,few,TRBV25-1,TGTGCCAGCAGTGAATACGTCAGTAACTATGGCTACACCTTC,CASSEYVSNYGYTF
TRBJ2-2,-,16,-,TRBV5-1,TGCGCCAGCAGCTTTGGTACAGGGCAGCGGACCGGGGAGCTGTTTTTT,CASSFGTGQRTGELFF
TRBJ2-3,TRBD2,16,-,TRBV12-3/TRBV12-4,TGTGCCAGCAGTTTCCCCCCGTTGGGGGAGGGGGATACGCAGTATTTT,CASSFPPLGEGDTQYF
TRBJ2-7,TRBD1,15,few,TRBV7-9,TGTGCCAGCAGTCAGGACAGGGAGAGGCTGTACGAGCAGTACTTC,CASSQDRERLYEQYF
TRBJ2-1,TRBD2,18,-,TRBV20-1,TGCAGTGCTAGTCTAGCGGGGGGACTCCGACGTTCCTACAATGAGCAGTTCTTC,CSASLAGGLRRSYNEQFF
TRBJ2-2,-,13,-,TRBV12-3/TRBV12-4,TGTGCCAGCAGTTTACAGAGCACCGGGGAGCTGTTTTTT,CASSLQSTGELFF
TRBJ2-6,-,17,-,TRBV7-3,TGTGCCAGCAGCTTATCCTCGGGATCCTCTGGGGCCAACGTCCTGACTTTC,CASSLSSGSSGANVLTF
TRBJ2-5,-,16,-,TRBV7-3,TGTGCCAGCAGCTTAACGGGCCGGGGGGCGGGAGAGACCCAGTACTTC,CASSLTGRGAGETQYF
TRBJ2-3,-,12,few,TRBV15,TGTGCCACCAGTACGGCTACAGATACGCAGTATTTT,CATSTATDTQYF
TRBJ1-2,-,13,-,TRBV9,TGTGCCAGCAGCGGGGCGTCTAACTATGGCTACACCTTC,CASSGASNYGYTF
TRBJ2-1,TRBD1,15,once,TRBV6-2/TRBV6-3,TGTGCCAGCACCGGGACAGGGGTGGCCTACAATGAGCAGTTCTTC,CASTGTGVAYNEQFF
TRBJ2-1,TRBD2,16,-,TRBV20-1,TGCAGTGCTAGTCCTAGCGGGGGGGCGACGTGGAATGAGCAGTTCTTC,CSASPSGGATWNEQFF
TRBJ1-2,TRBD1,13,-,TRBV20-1,TGCAGTGCTAGAGGGCGACAGGGGGCTGGCTACACCTTC,CSARGRQGAGYTF
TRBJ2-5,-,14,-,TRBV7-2,TGTGCCAGCAGGTTTGACGGGACACGAGAGACCCAGTACTTC,CASRFDGTRETQYF
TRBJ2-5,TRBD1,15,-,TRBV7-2,TGTGCCAGCAGCCGTGCCACGGACAGGGGTGAGACCCAGTACTTC,CASSRATDRGETQYF
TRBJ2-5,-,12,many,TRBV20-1,TGCAGTGCTAGCTCGGACCTAGAGACCCAGTACTTC,CSASSDLETQYF
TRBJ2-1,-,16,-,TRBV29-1,TGCAGCGTTGAAGAAAAGGACAGCTTCTCCTACAATGAGCAGTTCTTC,CSVEEKDSFSYNEQFF
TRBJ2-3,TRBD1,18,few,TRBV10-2,TGCGCCAGCAGTGAGTCGTACAGGACAGGGGCCAACACAGATACGCAGTATTTT,CASSESYRTGANTDTQYF
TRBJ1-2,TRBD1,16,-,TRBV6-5,TGTGCCAGCAGTCTACAGGGGGACACGGGCTTCTATGGCTACACCTTC,CASSLQGDTGFYGYTF
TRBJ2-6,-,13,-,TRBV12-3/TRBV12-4,TGTGCCACCCTTGAAGCGAGGGCCAGCGTCCTGACTTTC,CATLEARASVLTF
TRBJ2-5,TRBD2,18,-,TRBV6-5,TGTGCCAGCCGTTACCCCCTAGCGGGAGGAGGTCTTGGGGAGACCCAGTACTTC,CASRYPLAGGGLGETQYF
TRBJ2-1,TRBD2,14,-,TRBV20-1,TGCAGTGCCCATCTCGGACTAGCGGGGGATGAGCAGTTCTTC,CSAHLGLAGDEQFF
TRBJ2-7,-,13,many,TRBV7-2,TGTGCCAGCAGCTTAGAGCGCAGCTACGAGCAGTACTTC,CASSLERSYEQYF
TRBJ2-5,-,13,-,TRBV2,TGTGCCAGCAGTGTACGAAGGCAAGAGACCCAGTACTTC,CASSVRRQETQYF
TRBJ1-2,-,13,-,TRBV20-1,TGCAGTGCCGCGGAGGGGGTAATCTATGGCTACACCTTC,CSAAEGVIYGYTF
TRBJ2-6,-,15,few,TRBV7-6,TGTGCCAGCAGCTTAGGAACCCCTGGGGCCAACGTCCTGACTTTC,CASSLGTPGANVLTF
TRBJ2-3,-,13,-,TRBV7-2,TGTGCCAGCAGCCCCAACACAAGGGGTACGCAGTATTTT,CASSPNTRGTQYF
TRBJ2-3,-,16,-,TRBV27,TGTGCCAGCAGTTCCCCCCCCGGGACGCTCACAGATACGCAGTATTTT,CASSSPPGTLTDTQYF
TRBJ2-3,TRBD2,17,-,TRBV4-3,TGCGCCAGCAGCCAAGATCGATCGAGCGGGAGGTCAGATACGCAGTATTTT,CASSQDRSSGRSDTQYF
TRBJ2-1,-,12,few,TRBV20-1,TGCAGTGCCCGCGCGGGCTCAGATGAGCAGTTCTTC,CSARAGSDEQFF
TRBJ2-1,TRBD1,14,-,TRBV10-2,TGCGCCAGCAGTAAAGGACAGGGGGTAGGTGAGCAGTTCTTC,CASSKGQGVGEQFF
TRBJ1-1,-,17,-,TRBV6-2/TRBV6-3,TGTGCCAGCAGTTACCCCGAAGGGGCAGGGCAGAACACTGAAGCTTTCTTT,CASSYPEGAGQNTEAFF
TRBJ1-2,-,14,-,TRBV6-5,TGTGCCAGCAGGAAAGGGGGGGGTGGCTATGGCTACACCTTC,CASRKGGGGYGYTF
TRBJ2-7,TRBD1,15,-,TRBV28,TGTGCCAGCACCGCAGGGACAGACCGTATCTACGAGCAGTACTTC,CASTAGTDRIYEQYF
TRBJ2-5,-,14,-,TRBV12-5,TGTGCTAGTGGCTTTGGCGGGATACAAGAGACCCAGTACTTC,CASGFGGIQETQYF
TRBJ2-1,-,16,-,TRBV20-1,TGCAGTGCTAGGGACGACAGAGGGGCCCCCTACAATGAGCAGTTCTTC,CSARDDRGAPYNEQFF